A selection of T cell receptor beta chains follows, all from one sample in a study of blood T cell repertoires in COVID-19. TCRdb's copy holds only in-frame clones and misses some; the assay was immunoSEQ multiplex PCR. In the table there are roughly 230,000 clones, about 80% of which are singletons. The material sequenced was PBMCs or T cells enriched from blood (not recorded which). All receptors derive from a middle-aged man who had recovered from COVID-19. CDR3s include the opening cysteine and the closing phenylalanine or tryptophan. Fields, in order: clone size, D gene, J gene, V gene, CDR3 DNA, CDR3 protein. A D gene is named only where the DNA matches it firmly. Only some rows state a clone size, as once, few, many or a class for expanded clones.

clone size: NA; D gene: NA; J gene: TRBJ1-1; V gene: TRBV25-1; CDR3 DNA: TGTGCCAGCTCAGGACAGAGACTTCTAATGAACACTGAAGCTTTCTTT; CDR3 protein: CASSGQRLLMNTEAFF
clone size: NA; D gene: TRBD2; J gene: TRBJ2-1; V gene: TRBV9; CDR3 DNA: TGTGCCAGCAGCCTCCGGGGAGGGCGGTACAATGAGCAGTTCTTC; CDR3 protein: CASSLRGGRYNEQFF
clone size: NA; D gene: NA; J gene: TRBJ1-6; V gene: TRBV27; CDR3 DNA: TGTGCCAGCAGTTCCCCCACCCCCCGGCAGGTTCCCCTCCACTTT; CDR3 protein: CASSSPTPRQVPLHF
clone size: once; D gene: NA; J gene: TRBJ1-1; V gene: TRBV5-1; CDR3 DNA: TGCGCCAGCAGCTTGCGGGGAGCGAGCACTGAAGCTTTCTTT; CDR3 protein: CASSLRGASTEAFF
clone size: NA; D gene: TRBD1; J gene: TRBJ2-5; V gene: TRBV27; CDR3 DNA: TGTGCCAGCAGGAGACAGGGACAAGAGACCCAGTACTTC; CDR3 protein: CASRRQGQETQYF
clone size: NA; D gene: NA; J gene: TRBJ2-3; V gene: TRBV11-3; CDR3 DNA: TGTGCCAGCAGCGTGGTCGGGGATACGCAGTATTTT; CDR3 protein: CASSVVGDTQYF
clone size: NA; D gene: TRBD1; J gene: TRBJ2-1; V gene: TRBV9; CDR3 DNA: TGTGCCAGCAGCGTAGGGACAGGGATCTACAATGAGCAGTTCTTC; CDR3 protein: CASSVGTGIYNEQFF
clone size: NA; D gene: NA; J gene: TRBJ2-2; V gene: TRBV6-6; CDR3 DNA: TGTGCCAGCAGTCAGGATGATAGCGCGCTGAACACCGGGGAGCTGTTTTTT; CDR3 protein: CASSQDDSALNTGELFF
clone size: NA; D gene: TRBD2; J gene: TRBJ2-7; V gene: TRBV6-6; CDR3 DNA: TGTGCCAGCAGTCCCCGGGGACTAGCGGGAGCTCGGCAGTACTTC; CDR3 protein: CASSPRGLAGARQYF
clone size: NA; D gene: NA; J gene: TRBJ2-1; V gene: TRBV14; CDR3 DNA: TGTGCCAGCAGCCAAGAAGGACGGGGAATTCCCTACAATGAGCAGTTCTTC; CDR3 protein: CASSQEGRGIPYNEQFF
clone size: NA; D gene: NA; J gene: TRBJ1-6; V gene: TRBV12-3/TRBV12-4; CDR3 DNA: TGTGCCAGCAGTTCGGACTATTCACCCCTCCACTTT; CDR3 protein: CASSSDYSPLHF
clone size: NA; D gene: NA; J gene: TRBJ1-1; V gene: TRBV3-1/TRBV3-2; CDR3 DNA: TGTGCCAGCAGCCCCACAGGGTCCTCTGAAGCTTTCTTT; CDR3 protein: CASSPTGSSEAFF
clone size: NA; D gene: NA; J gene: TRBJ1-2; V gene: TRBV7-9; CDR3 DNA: TGTGCCAGCAGCTCAAACCGGCCTGAGGGGTTAGGGGGCTATGGCTACACCTTC; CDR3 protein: CASSSNRPEGLGGYGYTF
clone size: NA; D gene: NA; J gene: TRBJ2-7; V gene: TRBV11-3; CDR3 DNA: TGTGCCAGCAGCTTACCAGGGACTCCCTACGAGCAGTACTTC; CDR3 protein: CASSLPGTPYEQYF
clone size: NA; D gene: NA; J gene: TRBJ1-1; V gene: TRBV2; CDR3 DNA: TGTGCCAGCAGTGAAAACAGGAACACTGAAGCTTTCTTT; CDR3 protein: CASSENRNTEAFF